This T cell receptor beta chain was captured by sequencing in a study of T cells in Graves' hyperthyroidism and ophthalmopathy. Whole-study findings and limits: Most thyroid clonotypes expanded above 0.001 were also detected in blood.

This clonotype was detected many times. The antigen remains undetermined. In the ophthalmopathy cohort, Clinical Activity Score was at least 3, NOSPECS grade at least 4, and duration under 3 months. Diagnostic assessment was based on clinical symptoms, serum thyroxine and TRAb, thyroid ultrasound and orbital computed tomography. Extraction of PBMCs used 10 ml of fresh peripheral blood. TCR beta CDR3 regions were amplified from RNA transcripts. The TCR CDR3 first-round RT-PCR relied on the HTBI primer set. TCRdb passed the multiplex PCR reads through MiXCR, listing each CDR3 protein once. Among fewer than 500,000 distinct CDR3 sequences listed, approximately 15% were seen once. Germline V gene sequence: CDR1 LNHNV, CDR2 YYDKDF (reference sequence). Trimming removed 6 bases at V and 1 base at J, with 9 bases between. The CDR3 length is 13 residues.

The clonotype was recovered from a man younger than 35 with Graves' ophthalmopathy. Specimen: blood. The rearrangement joins TRBV15 to TRBJ1-1; perhaps TRBD1 as D (5 bases). CDR3 sequence reads: CATSQGQNTEAFF. The DNA for the CDR3 is TGTGCCACCAGTCAGGGCCAGAACACTGAAGCTTTCTTT.